This T cell receptor (beta chain) derives from a study of T cell clonality in common variable immunodeficiency. This clone was recorded at least ten times. The antigen is unknown. The observed sequence ends 3 residues before the CDR3 terminus, with the missing tail filled in from the germline J gene. Libraries were prepared by immunoSEQ multiplex PCR; TCRdb keeps only in-frame clonotypes and omits some of them. The sample holds approximately 51,000 clones, and no clone turns up only once. Study-wide results and limits: The cause of increased CVID clonality remains unclear without subpopulation sequencing.

Most patients and controls had Caucasian heritage. This CDR3 has 12 amino acids. The V and J ends lost 2 bases and 4 bases respectively, with 6 bases between them. Per germline, CDR1 MNHEY and CDR2 SVGEGT. V and J are TRBV6-2 or TRBV6-3 and TRBJ2-7; D is unclear. The sequencing input was peripheral blood mononuclear cells. The TCR comes from a person between 18 and 70 years old in good health. The sequenced CDR3 bases are TGTGCCAGCAGTTACGTCGGGTACGAG. Its protein product is CASSYVGYE. From start to end, the CDR3 is CASSYVGYEQYF.